This is a list of T cell receptor beta chains from one sample in a study of cytomegalovirus exposure and HLA in healthy donors. Profiled with immunoSEQ multiplex PCR; TCRdb holds only in-frame clones, not every one. The table has under 130,000 clones, about 79% seen once. Sequencing was performed on PBMCs. The receptors were gathered from a man aged 50-60 years in good health and CMV-seropositive. CDR3s include the opening cysteine and the closing phenylalanine or tryptophan. The order of the fields is clone size, V gene, J gene, D gene, CDR3 DNA, CDR3 protein. The D gene is left open where the match is weak. Where a row states a size, it is once, few, many or the class of an expanded clone; other rows omit it.

>-|TRBV2|TRBJ2-1|TRBD2
TGTGCCAGCAACCCTCGCGGGACTAGCTCCTACAATGAGCAGTTCTTC
CASNPRGTSSYNEQFF
>-|TRBV4-1|TRBJ1-2|TRBD1
TGCGCCAGCAGCCCAGGACAGGGGAGTAACTATGGCTACACCTTC
CASSPGQGSNYGYTF
>-|TRBV15|TRBJ1-1|-
TGTGCCACCAGCAGAGATCAGGGCACTGAAGCTTTCTTT
CATSRDQGTEAFF
>few|TRBV6-4|TRBJ2-2|TRBD2
TGTGCCAGCAATCGGGAGGACACCGGGGAGCTGTTTTTT
CASNREDTGELFF
>once|TRBV28|TRBJ2-7|-
TGTGCCAGCAGTCCCCAGGGGAGCTACGAGCAGTACTTC
CASSPQGSYEQYF
>once|TRBV4-1|TRBJ2-5|-
TGCGCCAGCAGCCAAGAAACGGGGTCCCTTCAAGGGACCCAGTACTTC
CASSQETGSLQGTQYF
>few|TRBV4-1|TRBJ2-7|-
TGCGCCAGCAGCCATTCCATCCGAGGGAGCTCCTACGAGCAGTACTTC
CASSHSIRGSSYEQYF
>-|TRBV10-3|TRBJ1-6|-
TGTGCCATCAGAGAAGGGACACCAAATTCACCCCTCCACTTT
CAIREGTPNSPLHF
>-|TRBV5-1|TRBJ2-7|-
TGCGCCAGCAGCTTAGGGAGTGGGAACTACGAGCAGTACTTC
CASSLGSGNYEQYF
>-|TRBV18|TRBJ1-1|-
TGTGCCAGCTCACCCGCAGTAGGCAGGGGCACTGAAGCTTTCTTT
CASSPAVGRGTEAFF
>-|TRBV19|TRBJ1-4|-
TGTGCCAGTAGCCTCCGCCCCAGGGCTAATGAAAAACTGTTTTTT
CASSLRPRANEKLFF
>-|TRBV11-1|TRBJ2-7|-
TGTGCCAGCAGCTCATACAGGGAATACTCCTACGAGCAGTACTTC
CASSSYREYSYEQYF
>-|TRBV5-1|TRBJ1-6|TRBD1
TGCGCCAGCAGCTTTACAGGGGACAATTCACCCCTCCACTTT
CASSFTGDNSPLHF
>-|TRBV5-1|TRBJ1-2|TRBD1
TGCGCCAGCAGACCCGGGACAGCGGCCTATGGCTACACCTTC
CASRPGTAAYGYTF
>-|TRBV10-2|TRBJ2-7|TRBD1
TGCGCCAGCAGTCAGACAGGGCCTGACGACGAGCAGTACTTC
CASSQTGPDDEQYF
>-|TRBV7-9|TRBJ2-7|TRBD1
TGTGCCAGCAGCTTCGACAGGGGCGAGCAGTACTTC
CASSFDRGEQYF
>-|TRBV10-3|TRBJ2-5|TRBD1
TGTGCCATCAGAGGGACAGCAAACCAAGAGACCCAGTACTTC
CAIRGTANQETQYF
>-|TRBV5-1|TRBJ2-7|-
TGCGCCAGCAGCAAGAGCTACCAGAGGAGCGAGCAGTACTTC
CASSKSYQRSEQYF
>-|TRBV6-5|TRBJ1-5|-
TGTGCCAGCAGGGAGGGGACGGAGCAGCCCCAGCATTTT
CASREGTEQPQHF
>-|TRBV10-1|TRBJ2-1|-
TGCGCCAGCAGTGACCCGGGGTCAAATGAGCAGTTCTTC
CASSDPGSNEQFF
>-|TRBV2|TRBJ2-4|-
TGTGCCAGCAGTGAAAGGGTAGCGGTCAAAAACAGTCAGTACTTC
CASSERVAVKNSQYF
>-|TRBV18|TRBJ1-1|TRBD1
TGTGCCAGCTCACCACGACAGGGAGTTGGGAACACTGAAGCTTTCTTT
CASSPRQGVGNTEAFF
>-|TRBV2|TRBJ1-4|-
TGTGCCAGCAGTGAAGATGGGGGCGCCGGTGAAAAACTGTTTTTT
CASSEDGGAGEKLFF
>-|TRBV5-1|TRBJ2-2|-
TGCGCCAGCAGCATCAGTCCCGCCCGGGCCGGGGAGCTGTTTTTT
CASSISPARAGELFF
>once|TRBV30|TRBJ1-1|-
TGTGCCGCGCCCGGGTTAATGAACACTGAAGCTTTCTTT
CAAPGLMNTEAFF
>-|TRBV5-1|TRBJ2-2|-
TGCGCCAGCAGCCCTGGGGCTTACACCGGGGAGCTGTTTTTT
CASSPGAYTGELFF
>-|TRBV15|TRBJ2-2|TRBD1
TGTGCCACCAGCCCTAGGACAGGGGTTGCCGGGGAGCTGTTTTTT
CATSPRTGVAGELFF
>-|TRBV27|TRBJ2-3|-
TGTGCCAGCAGTTTACGGTACACAGATACGCAGTATTTT
CASSLRYTDTQYF
>-|TRBV19|TRBJ2-7|-
TGTGCCAGTAGTATTGGGATAGGGAGCTCCTACGAGCAGTACTTC
CASSIGIGSSYEQYF
>-|TRBV11-2|TRBJ1-2|-
TGTGCCAGCAGCTTAGATGAGGGCTCGGGCTATGGCTACACCTTC
CASSLDEGSGYGYTF
>-|TRBV29-1|TRBJ1-1|TRBD1
TGCAGCGCTACCGCGGACAGGGCGAACACTGAAGCTTTCTTT
CSATADRANTEAFF
>-|TRBV2|TRBJ1-3|TRBD1
TGTGCCAGCAGGATTGACAGGGGCTCTGGAAACACCATATATTTT
CASRIDRGSGNTIYF
>few|TRBV7-9|TRBJ1-1|-
TGTGCCAGCAGCCCGAAGGGGACTGAAGCTTTCTTT
CASSPKGTEAFF
>-|TRBV5-4|TRBJ2-2|TRBD1
TGTGCCAGCAGCTTCGGGACAGGAGTCGGCGGGGAGCTGTTTTTT
CASSFGTGVGGELFF
>-|TRBV27|TRBJ2-3|-
TGTGCCAGCAGTTTAGGGGGGGGCCTAGATACGCAGTATTTT
CASSLGGGLDTQYF
>-|TRBV5-1|TRBJ1-1|TRBD1
TGCGCCAGCACCCCCCAGGGGGAAACTGAAGCTTTCTTT
CASTPQGETEAFF
>-|TRBV27|TRBJ1-2|TRBD1
TGTGCCAGCGGCCCGGACAGGGCCCTGAGGGGGGGCTACACCTTC
CASGPDRALRGGYTF
>-|TRBV30|TRBJ2-1|-
TGTGCCTGGAGTGTACAAGCGGAAAAGTTCTTC
CAWSVQAEKFF
>-|TRBV5-1|TRBJ2-7|TRBD2
TGCGCCAGCAGCTTATCGCCTAGCGGGAATTCCTACGAGCAGTACTTC
CASSLSPSGNSYEQYF
>few|TRBV29-1|TRBJ2-1|-
TGCAGCGTGGGGGGTTGGGCGGGCTATCAATTAAGGAGGAATGAGCAGTTCTTC
CSVGGWAGYQLRRNEQFF